The 19 T cell receptor beta chains given below trace back to one sample, sequenced in a study of siplizumab effects on memory and regulatory T cells. Produced via immunoSEQ multiplex PCR; TCRdb's table is partial and in-frame only. The sample carries 85,000 or so clones, more than 85% recorded once. The sample taken for sequencing was CD8+ T cells sorted from blood. Receptors were obtained from a human donor in good health.

V and J are TRBV11-2 and TRBJ2-7; no definite D call. V gave up 3 bases and J gave up 4 bases, with 13 bases separating them. CDR3 length equals 14 residues. Germline lookup yields CDR1 SGHAT and CDR2 FQNNGV. The CDR3 bases are TGTGCCAGCAGCTTCAGTTTAGGATTATACGAGCAGTACTTC. Amino acids: CASSFSLGLYEQYF.

The chain recombines TRBV7-8 with TRBJ2-5; D gene ambiguous. The CDR3 spans 15 residues. Trimming pared 1 base from V and 3 bases from J, leaving 12 bases between. In germline, CDR1 is SGHVS, CDR2 FQNEAQ. CDR3 in DNA: TGTGCCAGCAGCTTAGGAAGGTGGGGAAAAGAGACCCAGTACTTC. Protein product: CASSLGRWGKETQYF.

The chain recombines TRBV29-1 with TRBJ2-5, with D perhaps matching TRBD2 (6 bases). CDR1 is SQVTM and CDR2 is ANQGSEA in the germline V gene. The CDR3 has 14 amino acids. V was shortened by 0 bases and J by 3 bases, with 11 bases between the two germline ends. CDR3 DNA sequence: TGCAGCGTTGAAGATCGAACGGGAGAAGAGACCCAGTACTTC. This codes for CSVEDRTGEETQYF.

V and J are TRBV27 and TRBJ2-7; D gene uncertain. The CDR3 has 13 residues. V was pared by 2 bases and J by 4 bases, with 9 bases between. Germline V lookup: CDR1 MNHEY, CDR2 SMNVEV (reference sequence). CDR3 nucleotides: TGTGCCAGCAGTTTACGGGTCGCGTACGAGCAGTACTTC. It codes for CASSLRVAYEQYF.

V is TRBV13 and J is TRBJ2-1, with D unclear. V lost 4 bases and J 1 base, leaving 14 bases between the germline ends. The CDR3 contains 16 residues. CDR1 and CDR2 (germline): PRHDT, FYEKMQ (reference sequence). The CDR3 reads CASSSPGSRSYNEQFF. CDR3 DNA sequence: TGTGCCAGCAGCTCTCCCGGTTCAAGGTCCTACAATGAGCAGTTCTTC. The full variable domain, with the rest looked up from reference TRBV13 and TRBJ2-1, is AAGVIQSPRHLIKEKRETATLKCYPIPRHDTVYWYQQGPGQDPQFLISFYEKMQSDKGSIPDRFSAQQFSDYHSELNMSSLELGDSALYFCASSSPGSRSYNEQFFGPGTRLTVL.

The table lists this clone with a count of one. The chain employs TRBV7-6 and TRBJ2-7; 9 bases are a match to TRBD1. The CDR3 consists of 14 residues. Germline CDR1 is SGHVS and CDR2 is FNYEAQ. J gave up 7 bases and V 5 bases, and 9 bases lay outside the gene matches. The CDR3 nucleotides are TGTGCCAGCAGCCCGGACAGGGGAAAAGGGGAGCAGTACTTC. Translated, it gives CASSPDRGKGEQYF.

J is TRBJ1-5 and V is TRBV19; maybe TRBD1 (5 bases). Germline lookup yields CDR1 LNHDA and CDR2 SQIVND (reference sequence). V was trimmed by 3 bases and J by 5 bases, leaving 20 bases between them. The CDR3 is 17 residues long. The CDR3 sequence is CASSISVGHLGDQPQHF. In DNA, the CDR3 is TGTGCCAGTAGTATCTCTGTCGGACACCTTGGGGATCAGCCCCAGCATTTT. The full variable domain, its missing parts supplied by reference TRBV19 and TRBJ1-5, is DGGITQSPKYLFRKEGQNVTLSCEQNLNHDAMYWYRQDPGQGLRLIYYSQIVNDFQKGDIAEGYSVSREKKESFPLTVTSAQKNPTAFYLCASSISVGHLGDQPQHFGDGTRLSIL.

This clone was detected once. V and J are TRBV9 and TRBJ2-2; 16 nucleotides match TRBD2. The CDR3 is made up of 17 amino acids. CDR1 and CDR2 (germline): SGDLS, YYNGEE. Trimming at V came to 4 bases and at J to 6 bases, leaving 6 bases not matched to a gene. The CDR3 DNA follows: TGTGCCAGCAGCTTGGGACTAGCGGGAGGGCCGTCCGGGGAGCTGTTTTTT. Translating gives CASSLGLAGGPSGELFF.

The chain has TRBV7-9 and TRBJ2-2; D gene ambiguous. CDR1 SEHNR and CDR2 FQNEAQ come from the germline V gene (reference sequence). V dropped 2 bases and J dropped 4 bases, with 8 bases sitting between them. This CDR3 comprises 14 residues. The CDR3 protein is CASSLISATGELFF. CDR3 bases: TGTGCCAGCAGCTTAATTTCCGCCACCGGGGAGCTGTTTTTT.

The chain links TRBV19 to TRBJ1-2, with no clear D. CDR3 length: 11 residues. V was clipped by 2 bases and J by 7 bases, with 5 bases between them. The germline V gene encodes CDR1 LNHDA and CDR2 SQIVND (reference sequence). CDR3 coding DNA: TGTGCCAGTAGTATATTGGGTGGCTACACCTTC. It encodes CASSILGGYTF.

V usage is TRBV30 and J usage is TRBJ2-7, with 9 bases fitting TRBD1. Germline lookup yields CDR1 GTSNPN and CDR2 SVGIG (reference sequence). The CDR3 is 14 residues long. J lost 1 base, V lost 5 bases, and 6 bases had no gene match. As DNA, the CDR3 is TGTGCCTGGGCGTGGGGACAGGGATCCTACGAGCAGTACTTC. Encoded protein: CAWAWGQGSYEQYF.

The V gene is TRBV7-9, the J gene TRBJ2-3; 10 nucleotides match TRBD1. The CDR3 length is 16 residues. Germline V gene sequence: CDR1 SEHNR, CDR2 FQNEAQ (reference sequence). V shed 7 bases and J 3 bases; nucleotides not matched to a gene: 10. This CDR3 is CASIHLGTGVTDTQYF. CDR3 sequence (DNA): TGTGCCAGCATCCACCTTGGGACAGGGGTAACAGATACGCAGTATTTT. Based on the CDR3 plus reference TRBV7-9 and TRBJ2-3, the full variable domain is DTGVSQNPRHKITKRGQNVTFRCDPISEHNRLYWYRQTLGQGPEFLTYFQNEAQLEKSRLLSDRFSAERPKGSFSTLEIQRTEQGDSAMYLCASIHLGTGVTDTQYFGPGTRLTVL.

V gene TRBV19 combines with J gene TRBJ2-5; TRBD1 matches at 9 bases. The J segment lost 1 base and the V segment lost 5 bases, leaving 2 bases of the junction unmatched. CDR1 is LNHDA and CDR2 is SQIVND in the germline V gene (reference sequence). The CDR3 has 14 amino acids. CDR3 DNA sequence: TGTGCCAGTAGTCTGGACAGGGGCCAAGAGACCCAGTACTTC. Translating gives CASSLDRGQETQYF.

The chain couples TRBV4-1 to TRBJ2-7; D unresolved. The CDR3 consists of 15 residues. The V end lost 4 bases, the J end lost 5 bases, and 18 bases lay between the germline ends. Germline assignment: CDR1 MGHRA and CDR2 YSYEKL. CDR3 nucleotides: TGCGCCAGCAGCCCCCCCCTTCAGGTATCCAACGAGCAGTACTTC. Protein product: CASSPPLQVSNEQYF.

Of note for this clone: The sample holds other DNA sequences that translate to the same CDR3. CDR3 sequence (DNA): TGTGCCAGCAGCGTAGGCCGGGGGGACTACGAGCAGTACTTC. It encodes CASSVGRGDYEQYF. The chain has TRBV9 and TRBJ2-7; 7 bases agree with TRBD2. CDR1 and CDR2 (germline): SGDLS, YYNGEE. J gave up 3 bases and V 0 bases, and 3 bases lay outside the gene matches. This CDR3 has 14 residues.

V usage is TRBV7-2 and J usage is TRBJ2-1; D is possibly TRBD2 (6 bases). Germline V CDR1 and CDR2: SGHTA, FQGNSA. V was trimmed by 3 bases and J by 7 bases, leaving 16 bases between them. The CDR3 spans 15 residues. The CDR3 here is CASSLTRPFWNEQFF. The CDR3, as DNA: TGTGCCAGCAGCTTGACTAGACCCTTCTGGAATGAGCAGTTCTTC. The whole variable domain, filled in from reference TRBV7-2 and TRBJ2-1, reads GAGVSQSPSNKVTEKGKDVELRCDPISGHTALYWYRQSLGQGLEFLIYFQGNSAPDKSGLPSDRFSAERTGGSVSTLTIQRTQQEDSAVYLCASSLTRPFWNEQFFGPGTRLTVL.

A single count supports this clone. The chain links TRBV29-1 to TRBJ2-7, with 9 bases fitting TRBD1. The CDR3 covers 14 residues. V lost 3 bases, J lost 6 bases, and 9 bases stayed unmatched. From germline, CDR1 is SQVTM and CDR2 ANQGSEA. The DNA of the CDR3 is TGCAGCGTTGAGGGACAGGGCCTCCTCGGCGAGCAGTACTTC. Translating gives CSVEGQGLLGEQYF.

Only one count was recorded for this clone. V and J are TRBV7-3 and TRBJ2-3; D remains unclear. Germline V CDR1 and CDR2: SGHTA, FQGTGA. This CDR3 is built from 16 residues. The V and J ends lost 2 bases and 2 bases respectively, with 14 bases between them. Here the CDR3 reads CASSLSASGLTDTQYF. For the CDR3, the DNA is TGTGCCAGCAGCTTATCCGCCTCGGGCCTCACAGATACGCAGTATTTT.

The chain carries TRBV19 and TRBJ1-1; tentative D call: TRBD1 (5 bases). V lost 1 base and J lost 0, with 12 bases in between. This CDR3 spans 16 amino acids. Germline V gives CDR1 LNHDA, CDR2 SQIVND (reference sequence). The CDR3, as DNA: TGTGCCAGTAGTATAGGTCAGGGAATTTTGAACACTGAAGCTTTCTTT. This encodes CASSIGQGILNTEAFF.